This TCR beta chain was sequenced in a study of multiple sclerosis patients with progressive multifocal leukoencephalopathy. Study background: Controls were natalizumab-treated multiple sclerosis patients who did not develop PML, sampled longitudinally.

Sequenced by immunoSEQ multiplex PCR; TCRdb stores in-frame clones only, minus some. The table has fewer than 35,000 clones, about 91% seen once. This sample's time point: before natalizumab initiation. V lost 2 bases, J lost 0 bases, and 1 base stayed unmatched. The CDR3 is 14 residues long. Germline-derived CDR1 and CDR2 are SGHRS and YFSETQ. With respect to this clone: The antigen remains unidentified.

General study results and limits: It is unclear whether the findings reflect JC virus infection or general immunocompromise.

The chain couples TRBV5-1 to TRBJ2-7; 8 bases are a match to TRBD1. The sequence came from a human donor with multiple sclerosis. Sequencing was done on a sample of PBMCs. This CDR3 reads CASSFRGHSYEQYF. CDR3 in DNA: TGCGCCAGCAGCTTCAGGGGGCACTCCTACGAGCAGTACTTC.